Shown below are 31 T cell receptor beta chains from a single sample sequenced in a study of T-cell memory formation after mild COVID-19. TCRdb ran MiXCR on the 5' RACE reads and lists one entry per CDR3 protein. There are 150,000 to 200,000 distinct CDR3 sequences in the sample; about 20% occur only once, and under 30% lies in the top ten. Sequencing was done on a sample of PBMCs or a T cell subset sorted from them (not recorded which). These receptors were collected from an adult woman who had mild COVID-19 (a few samples of this study predate the infection). Cell type and time point are not known.

This clonotype was detected a few times. The chain is built from TRBV12-3 or TRBV12-4 and TRBJ1-1; possible D gene TRBD1, 5 bases. Deletions cut 1 base from V and 3 bases from J, with 15 bases between. This CDR3 region has 16 residues. CDR3 protein: CASSLGQGFPHTEAFF. The CDR3 bases are TGTGCCAGCAGTTTAGGCCAGGGATTTCCCCACACTGAAGCTTTCTTT.

This clonotype was seen more than once but under ten times. Germline and junction disagree at one end, which may indicate a read error. The chain has TRBV2 and TRBJ2-5; D remains unclear. The CDR3 contains 13 residues. Germline-derived CDR1 and CDR2 are SNHLY and FYNNEI. CDR3 amino acids: CASSEGSGETQYF. The CDR3 bases are TGTGCCAGCAGCGAAGGATCAGGAGAGACCCAGTACTTC.

This clonotype was found many times. V and J are TRBV6-2 or TRBV6-3 and TRBJ1-2; tentatively, D is TRBD1 (6 bases). CDR1 and CDR2 (germline): MNHEY, SVGEGT. The CDR3 spans 15 residues. Trimming took 7 bases from V and 8 from J, leaving 23 bases between them. This CDR3 reads CASNVAIRDTSGYTF. CDR3 nucleotide sequence: TGTGCCAGCAATGTCGCAATCCGGGACACCTCGGGCTACACCTTC.

V gene TRBV4-1 combines with J gene TRBJ1-1, with TRBD1 identical over 8 bases. The V gene end was trimmed by 3 bases and the J gene end by 1 base; junction bases not matched to a gene: 4. The germline V gene has CDR1 MGHRA and CDR2 YSYEKL. This CDR3 region has 15 residues. The CDR3 region has the DNA TGCGCCAGCAGCCATGAAACAGGGGGGAACACTGAAGCTTTCTTT. Translating it yields CASSHETGGNTEAFF.

This rearrangement joins TRBV3-1 to TRBJ2-5, with a possible D match to TRBD2 (5 bases). Germline V gene data show CDR1 as LGHDT and CDR2 as YNNKEL (reference sequence). This CDR3 spans 15 amino acids. The V gene lost 0 bases and the J gene lost 0 bases, with 8 bases spanning the gap. The CDR3: CASSQEGGYQETQYF. CDR3 DNA sequence: TGTGCCAGCAGCCAAGAAGGCGGGTACCAAGAGACCCAGTACTTC.

The V call is TRBV6-5, the J call TRBJ1-1; possibly TRBD1 for D (5 bases). V dropped 5 bases and J dropped 0 bases, with 19 bases sitting between them. The CDR3 is 17 amino acids. CDR1 and CDR2 from the germline V gene are MNHEY and SVGAGI. For the CDR3, the DNA is TGTGCCAGCAGTCCAGGGCCAGGGATCGGGATGAACACTGAAGCTTTCTTT. Protein: CASSPGPGIGMNTEAFF.

This clonotype was counted between two and nine times. This sequence joins TRBV29-1 and TRBJ2-7, with D tentatively TRBD2 (6 bases). Deletions cut 7 bases from V and 4 bases from J, with 17 bases between. This CDR3 contains 13 residues. Germline V CDR1 and CDR2: SQVTM, ANQGSEA. CDR3 nucleotide sequence: TGCAGCGCGTCCGGGACTCTACTGTACGAGCAGTACTTC. Protein sequence: CSASGTLLYEQYF.

This clonotype was counted a few times. An end of the junction does not agree with germline; a read error may underlie this. The CDR3 nucleotides read TGTGCCAGCAGCTTACCGGGACAGTTGATCTTC. This codes for CASSLPGQLIF. J is TRBJ2-1 and V is TRBV7-7, with 7 positions matching TRBD1. Germline CDR1 SSHAT, CDR2 FNYEAQ (reference sequence). The CDR3 is made up of 11 amino acids.

This clonotype was observed a handful of times. The rearrangement joins TRBV7-6 to TRBJ2-3; 12 bases fit TRBD2. Germline assignment: CDR1 SGHVS and CDR2 FNYEAQ. This CDR3 is built from 18 residues. J gave up 0 bases and V 4 bases, and 8 bases lay outside the gene matches. The CDR3 region has the DNA TGTGCCAGCAGCTCTAGCGGGGGGGCCGTTTCTAGCACAGATACGCAGTATTTT. Amino acid sequence: CASSSSGGAVSSTDTQYF.

This clonotype appeared a few times. V is TRBV7-8 and J is TRBJ2-1, with D tentatively TRBD2 (5 bases). Trimming shortened V by 9 bases and J by 10 bases, and 25 bases separated the two germline ends. CDR3 length: 15 residues. Germline assignment: CDR1 SGHVS and CDR2 FQNEAQ. The CDR3 loop reads CASRGEAAANWEQFF. CDR3 nucleotide sequence: TGTGCCAGTCGGGGAGAAGCGGCGGCTAACTGGGAGCAGTTCTTC.

The chain links TRBV7-9 to TRBJ2-3; TRBD2 might be the D (6 bases). V lost 5 bases, J lost 6 bases, and 18 bases lay in between. The CDR3 length is 15 residues. The V gene's germline CDR1 is SEHNR and CDR2 FQNEAQ (reference sequence). CDR3 protein: CASSPGRLPGDTQYF. In DNA, the CDR3 is TGTGCCAGCAGCCCGGGGAGGTTACCGGGGGATACGCAGTATTTT.

This clonotype turned up a few times. The V gene is TRBV6-6, the J gene TRBJ2-1, with TRBD2 matching over 10 bases. After removal of 6 bases from V and 4 bases from J, the junction contained 6 bases not matched to a gene. The germline V gene has CDR1 MNHNY and CDR2 SVGAGI (reference sequence). The CDR3 has 15 amino acids. The CDR3 sequence is CASSPSGGGYNEQFF. In DNA, the CDR3 is TGTGCCAGCAGCCCCAGCGGGGGGGGTTACAATGAGCAGTTCTTC.

The V gene is TRBV24-1, the J gene TRBJ2-1; maybe TRBD2 (7 bases). Germline values: CDR1 KGHDR, CDR2 SFDVKD. The V and J ends lost 7 bases and 9 bases respectively, with 12 bases between them. CDR3 length equals 12 residues. CDR3 region: CATRGGAGEQFF. Here the CDR3 DNA reads TGTGCCACCAGAGGGGGGGCAGGTGAGCAGTTCTTC.

DNA for the CDR3: TGCGCCAGCAGCTTGCTGGGAGACAGGGGAGCTTTCTTT. It encodes CASSLLGDRGAFF. The V and J genes are TRBV5-1 and TRBJ1-1; 8 nucleotides agree with TRBD1. From germline, CDR1 is SGHRS and CDR2 YFSETQ. J gave up 10 bases and V 1 base, and 6 bases lay outside the gene matches. The length of the CDR3 is 13 residues.

V and J are TRBV6-2 or TRBV6-3 and TRBJ2-7; unclear D gene. Trimming stripped 5 bases from V and 6 bases from J, with 14 bases between. CDR1 and CDR2 (germline): MNHEY, SVGEGT. CDR3 length equals 13 residues. The CDR3 region has the DNA TGTGCCAGCAGTGGGCCCCCCACAGCCGAGCAGTACTTC. This sequence encodes CASSGPPTAEQYF.

This clonotype has more than one count but fewer than ten. This chain uses TRBV30 with TRBJ1-1; D unresolved. CDR1 and CDR2 (germline): GTSNPN, SVGIG (reference sequence). Between the trimmed V and J ends, which lost 0 bases and 7 bases, there was a span of 12 bases. This CDR3 comprises 13 residues. The CDR3 loop is CAWSVDLLNEAFF. The CDR3 region has the DNA TGTGCCTGGAGTGTAGACCTCCTTAATGAAGCTTTCTTT.

The V gene is TRBV5-6, the J gene TRBJ1-4, with 8 nucleotides matching TRBD1. The CDR3 is made up of 16 amino acids. Losses at the gene ends were 3 bases for V and 5 bases for J; bases not matched to a gene: 9. CDR1 is SGHDT and CDR2 is YYEEEE in the germline V gene. The CDR3 DNA follows: TGTGCCAGCAGCTACGGGCCGGGACAGGCAAATGAAAAACTGTTTTTT. It specifies CASSYGPGQANEKLFF.

The rearrangement links TRBV29-1 to TRBJ1-1, with D perhaps TRBD1 (5 bases). Trimming left V 6 bases short and J 7 bases short, with 12 bases between. Germline V gene lookup returns CDR1 SQVTM and CDR2 ANQGSEA. The CDR3 runs 11 residues. CDR3 amino acids: CSVANGGEAFF. DNA of the CDR3: TGCAGCGTCGCCAATGGGGGTGAAGCTTTCTTT.

This clonotype appeared a few times. J is TRBJ1-1 and V is TRBV20-1; D call uncertain. Germline-derived CDR1 and CDR2 are DFQATT and SNEGSKA (reference sequence). Trimming left V 7 bases short and J 2 bases short, with 2 bases between. This CDR3 has 9 residues. In DNA form, the CDR3 reads TGCAGTGTTAACACTGAAGCTTTCTTT. The encoded protein is CSVNTEAFF.

The V gene is TRBV12-3 or TRBV12-4, the J gene TRBJ1-1, with TRBD1 as a possible D gene (6 bases). This CDR3 contains 14 residues. V was trimmed by 0 bases and J by 5 bases, leaving 10 bases between them. The CDR3 coding sequence is TGTGCCAGCAGTTTAGCGGGGGCAGGTACTGAAGCTTTCTTT. This translates into CASSLAGAGTEAFF.

The chain recombines TRBV9 with TRBJ2-7; TRBD1 is a possible D gene (6 bases). Germline V gene data show CDR1 as SGDLS and CDR2 as YYNGEE. V was trimmed by 3 bases and J by 6 bases, leaving 10 bases between them. The CDR3 runs to 12 residues. CDR3 region: CASSATGPEQYF. In DNA form, the CDR3 reads TGTGCCAGCAGCGCGACAGGTCCCGAGCAGTACTTC.

This clonotype has only a few counts. The J gene is TRBJ1-5, the V gene TRBV12-3 or TRBV12-4; D not resolved. CDR3 length: 14 amino acids. Trimming stripped 7 bases from V and 3 bases from J, with 13 bases between. CDR3 protein: CASKKVGSNQPQHF. In nucleotides, the CDR3 is TGTGCCAGCAAAAAGGTTGGGTCCAATCAGCCCCAGCATTTT.

This chain connects TRBV20-1 to TRBJ1-1; possibly TRBD1 for D (6 bases). The germline gives CDR1 DFQATT, CDR2 SNEGSKA (reference sequence). This CDR3 region has 16 residues. Trimming cost V 0 bases and J 2 bases, with 16 bases left between them. Written as DNA, the CDR3 is TGCAGTGCTAGAGATTTATGGGACAACCCAAACACTGAAGCTTTCTTT. It is translated as CSARDLWDNPNTEAFF.

This clonotype was observed a few times. The chain has TRBV30 and TRBJ2-7; 8 bases align to TRBD2. V was pared by 8 bases and J by 0 bases, with 6 bases of the junction left unmatched. Per germline, CDR1 GTSNPN and CDR2 SVGIG (reference sequence). This CDR3 comprises 13 residues. CDR3 nucleotides: TGTGCCAGAAGGACTAGCCTCTCCTACGAGCAGTACTTC. It specifies CARRTSLSYEQYF.

The CDR3 sequence is CASSQDNGAYEQYF. CDR3 nucleotides: TGCGCCAGCAGCCAAGATAATGGGGCCTACGAGCAGTACTTC. The V call is TRBV4-1, the J call TRBJ2-7, with D unclear. The CDR3 runs to 14 residues. Germline CDR1 and CDR2: MGHRA and YSYEKL. V lost 0 bases, J lost 2 bases, and 8 bases lay in between.

The chain is built from TRBV5-1 and TRBJ2-3; D is possibly TRBD1 (5 bases). CDR3 length: 13 amino acids. Trimming pared 7 bases from V and 3 bases from J, leaving 12 bases between. The germline V gene encodes CDR1 SGHRS and CDR2 YFSETQ. CDR3 DNA: TGCGCCAGCCTGGACCCAGGGACAGATACGCAGTATTTT. It translates to CASLDPGTDTQYF. Full variable domain (rest looked up from reference TRBV5-1 and TRBJ2-3): KAGVTQTPRYLIKTRGQQVTLSCSPISGHRSVSWYQQTPGQGLQFLFEYFSETQRNKGNFPGRFSGRQFSNSRSEMNVSTLELGDSALYLCASLDPGTDTQYFGPGTRLTVL.

This clonotype has just a few counts. The chain is built from TRBV5-1 and TRBJ2-7; possible D gene TRBD1, 5 bases. Germline CDR1 reads SGHRS; CDR2 reads YFSETQ. Trimming stripped 4 bases from V and 3 bases from J, with 14 bases between. The CDR3 is 14 amino acids. CDR3 sequence reads: CASSPHDRDYEQYF. The CDR3 DNA sequence: TGCGCCAGCAGCCCCCACGACAGAGACTACGAGCAGTACTTC.

This clonotype has more than one count but fewer than ten. The V gene is TRBV29-1, the J gene TRBJ2-7; 11 bases match TRBD2. This CDR3 has 13 residues. J was trimmed by 7 bases and V by 3 bases; bases with no gene match: 5. From germline, CDR1 is SQVTM and CDR2 ANQGSEA. The CDR3, as DNA: TGCAGCGTTGAGTCTAGCGGGAGGAATGAGCAGTACTTC. Translated: CSVESSGRNEQYF.

The chain couples TRBV29-1 to TRBJ1-1, with TRBD1 matching 11 bases. Germline V gene lookup returns CDR1 SQVTM and CDR2 ANQGSEA. V lost 2 bases and J lost 8; bases outside the gene matches: 7. The CDR3 is made up of 14 amino acids. For the CDR3, the DNA is TGCAGCGTTGAAATTAGGACAGGGGGCGTGGAAGCTTTCTTT. Translating gives CSVEIRTGGVEAFF.

The chain is built from TRBV7-9 and TRBJ2-2; 7 nucleotides line up with TRBD1. V was pared by 1 base and J by 6 bases, with 11 bases of the junction left unmatched. CDR3 length: 17 amino acids. Germline CDR1 is SEHNR and CDR2 is FQNEAQ (reference sequence). This CDR3 reads CASSLGPRDSNAGELFF. The CDR3 DNA reads TGTGCCAGCAGCTTAGGTCCGAGGGACAGTAACGCCGGGGAGCTGTTTTTT.

The chain recombines TRBV4-1 with TRBJ2-1; 7 nucleotides match TRBD2. Losses at the gene ends were 6 bases for V and 1 base for J; bases not matched to a gene: 3. The CDR3 covers 14 residues. Per germline, CDR1 MGHRA and CDR2 YSYEKL. CDR3 in amino acids: CASSRGGSYNEQFF. CDR3 DNA: TGCGCCAGCAGTCGGGGAGGGTCCTACAATGAGCAGTTCTTC.